The subject of this entry is one T cell receptor beta chain. Its specificity is not known. Cells designated naive CD8 were CD45RO-negative and were positively selected for CCR7, with terminally differentiated effector memory CD45RA+ cells excluded. This sample is part of a study of shared clonotypes between healthy human individuals. Overall study context: Three CD4 naive, three CD4 memory, two CD8 naive and one CD8 memory plate were used per donor. Study-wide points: Although depth was large, rarefaction showed that sequencing of the sorted subsets was incomplete. Generation probabilities were higher for clonotypes shared across all four sorted-subset donors than for unshared ones.

Data came from immunoSEQ multiplex PCR; TCRdb stores just in-frame clones and leaves some out. The repertoire holds about 2.2 million clones, with around 95% as singletons. The CDR3 totals 16 residues. Germline assignment: CDR1 SGHAT and CDR2 FQNNGV. Trimming removed 1 base from V and 2 bases from J, with 9 bases in between. The chain couples TRBV11-2 to TRBJ2-6; D uncertain. This receptor was taken from a man aged 18 to 35 in good health. Some clones in this sample may be carry-over from other donors' samples. The sample was naive CD8+ T cells from PBMCs. Here the CDR3 reads CASSLAGLPGANVLTF. Written as DNA, the CDR3 is TGTGCCAGCAGCTTAGCCGGGCTCCCTGGGGCCAACGTCCTGACTTTC.